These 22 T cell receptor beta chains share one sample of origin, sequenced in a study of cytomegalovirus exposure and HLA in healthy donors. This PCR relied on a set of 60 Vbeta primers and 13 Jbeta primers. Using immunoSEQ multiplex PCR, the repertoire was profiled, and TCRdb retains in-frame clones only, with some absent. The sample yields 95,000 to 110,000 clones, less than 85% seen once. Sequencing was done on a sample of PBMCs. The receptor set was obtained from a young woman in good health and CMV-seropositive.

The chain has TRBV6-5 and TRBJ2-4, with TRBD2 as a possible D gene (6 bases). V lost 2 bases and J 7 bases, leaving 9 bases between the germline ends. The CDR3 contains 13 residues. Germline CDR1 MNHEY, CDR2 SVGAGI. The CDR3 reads CASSYRDLNIQYF. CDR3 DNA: TGTGCCAGCAGTTACCGGGACTTGAACATTCAGTACTTC.

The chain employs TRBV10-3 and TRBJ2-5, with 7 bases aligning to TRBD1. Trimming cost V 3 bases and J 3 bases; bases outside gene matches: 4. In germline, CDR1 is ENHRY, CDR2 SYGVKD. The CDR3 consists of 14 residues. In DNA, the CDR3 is TGTGCCATCAGTGAATCCGGGACAGAAGAGACCCAGTACTTC. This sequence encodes CAISESGTEETQYF.

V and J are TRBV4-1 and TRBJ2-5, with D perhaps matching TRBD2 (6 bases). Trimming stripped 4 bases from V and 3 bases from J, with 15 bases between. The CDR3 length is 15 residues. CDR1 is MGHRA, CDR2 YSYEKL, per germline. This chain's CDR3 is CASSPTELAKETQYF. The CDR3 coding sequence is TGCGCCAGCAGCCCCACGGAACTAGCTAAAGAGACCCAGTACTTC.

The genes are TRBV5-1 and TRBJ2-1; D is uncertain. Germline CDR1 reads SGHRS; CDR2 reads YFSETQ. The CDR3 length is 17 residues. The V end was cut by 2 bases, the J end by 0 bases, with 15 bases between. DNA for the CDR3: TGCGCCAGCAGCTTCCTAGGCGAACCTAGCTCCTACAATGAGCAGTTCTTC. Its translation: CASSFLGEPSSYNEQFF. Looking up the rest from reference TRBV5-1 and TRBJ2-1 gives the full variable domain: KAGVTQTPRYLIKTRGQQVTLSCSPISGHRSVSWYQQTPGQGLQFLFEYFSETQRNKGNFPGRFSGRQFSNSRSEMNVSTLELGDSALYLCASSFLGEPSSYNEQFFGPGTRLTVL.

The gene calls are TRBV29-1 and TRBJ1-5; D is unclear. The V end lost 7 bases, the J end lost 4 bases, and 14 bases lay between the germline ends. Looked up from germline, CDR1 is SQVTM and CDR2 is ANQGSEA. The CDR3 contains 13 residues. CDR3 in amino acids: CSAQLGGNQPQHF. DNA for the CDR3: TGCAGCGCCCAATTGGGCGGGAATCAGCCCCAGCATTTT.

In DNA form, the CDR3 reads TGTGCCAGCAGCTTAGATTCGACACCCTATGGCTACACCTTC. Its protein is CASSLDSTPYGYTF. J is TRBJ1-2 and V is TRBV11-2; D not resolved. Deletions cut 0 bases from V and 4 bases from J, with 9 bases between. CDR1 SGHAT and CDR2 FQNNGV come from the germline V gene. The CDR3 has 14 amino acids.

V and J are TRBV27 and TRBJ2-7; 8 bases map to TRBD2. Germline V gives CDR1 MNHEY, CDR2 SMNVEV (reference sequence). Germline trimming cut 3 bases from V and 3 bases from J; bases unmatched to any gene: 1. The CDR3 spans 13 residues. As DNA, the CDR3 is TGTGCCAGCAGTTTCAGCGGGAGCTACGAGCAGTACTTC. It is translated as CASSFSGSYEQYF.

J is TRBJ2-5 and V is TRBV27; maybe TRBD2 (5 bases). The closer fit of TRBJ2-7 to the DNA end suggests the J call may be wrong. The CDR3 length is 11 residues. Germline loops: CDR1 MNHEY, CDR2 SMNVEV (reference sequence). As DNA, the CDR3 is TGTGCCAGCAGATACGGGGTCGAGCAGTACTTC. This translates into CASRYGVEQYF.

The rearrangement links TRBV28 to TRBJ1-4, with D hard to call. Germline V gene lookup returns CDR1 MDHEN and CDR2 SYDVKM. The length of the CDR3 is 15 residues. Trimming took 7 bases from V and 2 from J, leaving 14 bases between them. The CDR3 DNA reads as TGTGCCAGCACCCCTTTCGGGTACACTAATGAAAAACTGTTTTTT. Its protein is CASTPFGYTNEKLFF.

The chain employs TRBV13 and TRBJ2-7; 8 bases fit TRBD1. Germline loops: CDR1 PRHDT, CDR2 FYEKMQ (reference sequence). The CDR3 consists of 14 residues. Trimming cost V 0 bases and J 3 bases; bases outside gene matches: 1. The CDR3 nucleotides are TGTGCCAGCAGCTTAGGCAGGGGGCTCTACGAGCAGTACTTC. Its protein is CASSLGRGLYEQYF.

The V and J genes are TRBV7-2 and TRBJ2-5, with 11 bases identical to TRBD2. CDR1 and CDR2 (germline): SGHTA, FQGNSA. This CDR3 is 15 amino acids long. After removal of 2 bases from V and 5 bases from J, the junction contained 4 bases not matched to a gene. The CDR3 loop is CASSLTSGSFETQYF. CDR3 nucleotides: TGTGCCAGCAGCTTAACTAGCGGGAGTTTCGAGACCCAGTACTTC.

This CDR3 reads CATSRDATGKLFF. CDR3 coding DNA: TGTGCCACCAGCAGAGATGCTACCGGAAAACTGTTTTTT. V and J are TRBV15 and TRBJ1-4; D gene unclear. Germline V CDR1 and CDR2: LNHNV, YYDKDF (reference sequence). The V end lost 0 bases, the J end lost 10 bases, and 9 bases lay between the germline ends. CDR3 length: 13 amino acids.

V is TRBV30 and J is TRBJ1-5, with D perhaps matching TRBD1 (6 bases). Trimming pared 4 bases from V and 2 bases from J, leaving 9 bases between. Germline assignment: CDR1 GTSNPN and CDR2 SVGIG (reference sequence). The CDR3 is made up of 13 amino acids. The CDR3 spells CAWKAGGNQPQHF. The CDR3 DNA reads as TGTGCCTGGAAGGCAGGGGGCAATCAGCCCCAGCATTTT.

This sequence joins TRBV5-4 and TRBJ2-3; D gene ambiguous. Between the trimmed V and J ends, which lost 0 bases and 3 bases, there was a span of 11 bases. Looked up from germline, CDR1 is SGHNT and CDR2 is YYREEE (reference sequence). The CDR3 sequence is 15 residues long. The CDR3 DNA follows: TGTGCCAGCAGCTTGGAATTGGTTAGTACAGATACGCAGTATTTT. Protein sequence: CASSLELVSTDTQYF.

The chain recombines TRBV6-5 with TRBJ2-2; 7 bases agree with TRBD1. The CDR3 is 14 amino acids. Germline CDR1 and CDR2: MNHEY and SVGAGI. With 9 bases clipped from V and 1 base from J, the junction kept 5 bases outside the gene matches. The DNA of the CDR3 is TGTGCCAGTCAACACAGGGGGAACACCGGGGAGCTGTTTTTT. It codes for CASQHRGNTGELFF.

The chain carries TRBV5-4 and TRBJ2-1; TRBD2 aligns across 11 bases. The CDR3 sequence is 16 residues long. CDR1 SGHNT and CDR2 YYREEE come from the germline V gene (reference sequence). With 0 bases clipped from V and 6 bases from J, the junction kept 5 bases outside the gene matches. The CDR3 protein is CASSLVTSGTTNEQFF. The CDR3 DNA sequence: TGTGCCAGCAGCTTGGTGACTAGCGGGACAACCAATGAGCAGTTCTTC.

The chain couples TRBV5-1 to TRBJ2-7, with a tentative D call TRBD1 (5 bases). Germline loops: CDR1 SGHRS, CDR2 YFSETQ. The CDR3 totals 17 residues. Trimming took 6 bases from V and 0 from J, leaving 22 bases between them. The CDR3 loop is CASTPTAGLTSSYEQYF. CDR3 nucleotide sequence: TGCGCCAGCACCCCCACGGCAGGGCTCACCAGCTCCTACGAGCAGTACTTC.

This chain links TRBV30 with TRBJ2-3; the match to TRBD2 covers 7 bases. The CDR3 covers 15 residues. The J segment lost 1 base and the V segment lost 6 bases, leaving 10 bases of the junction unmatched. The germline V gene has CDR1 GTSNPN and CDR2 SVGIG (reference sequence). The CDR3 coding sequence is TGTGCCTGCGATCTGCGGGAGAAGGGCACAGATACGCAGTATTTT. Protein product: CACDLREKGTDTQYF.

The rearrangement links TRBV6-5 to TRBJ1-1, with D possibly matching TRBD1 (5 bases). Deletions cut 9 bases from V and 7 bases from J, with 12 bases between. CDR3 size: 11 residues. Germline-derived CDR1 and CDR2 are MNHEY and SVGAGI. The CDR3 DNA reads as TGTGCCAGTGAGACAGAAAATGAAGCTTTCTTT. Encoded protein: CASETENEAFF.

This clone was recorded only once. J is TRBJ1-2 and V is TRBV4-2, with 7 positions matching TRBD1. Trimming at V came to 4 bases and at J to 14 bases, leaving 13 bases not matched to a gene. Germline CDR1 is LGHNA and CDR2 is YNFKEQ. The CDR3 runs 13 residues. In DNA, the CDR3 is TGTGCCAGCAGCCCATCAGGGGGACAGTCCTATACCTTC. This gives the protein CASSPSGGQSYTF.

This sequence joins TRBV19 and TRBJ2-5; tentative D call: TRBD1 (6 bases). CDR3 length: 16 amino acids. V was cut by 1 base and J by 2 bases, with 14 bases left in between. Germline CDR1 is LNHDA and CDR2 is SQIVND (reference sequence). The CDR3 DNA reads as TGTGCCAGTAGTATAGCCGCGGACAGCCTTCAAGAGACCCAGTACTTC. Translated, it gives CASSIAADSLQETQYF. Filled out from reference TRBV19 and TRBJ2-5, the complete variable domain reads DGGITQSPKYLFRKEGQNVTLSCEQNLNHDAMYWYRQDPGQGLRLIYYSQIVNDFQKGDIAEGYSVSREKKESFPLTVTSAQKNPTAFYLCASSIAADSLQETQYFGPGTRLLVL.

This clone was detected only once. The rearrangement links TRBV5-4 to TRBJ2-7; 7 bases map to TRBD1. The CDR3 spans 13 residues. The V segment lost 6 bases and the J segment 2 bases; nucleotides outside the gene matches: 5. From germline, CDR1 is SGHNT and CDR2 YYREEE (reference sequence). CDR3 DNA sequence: TGTGCCAGCAAGCTCAGGGGGACCTACGAGCAGTACTTC. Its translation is CASKLRGTYEQYF.